This T cell receptor beta chain stems from a study of shared clonotypes between healthy human individuals. Notes on the study in general: At large depth, rarefaction still showed sorted-subset sequencing to be incomplete.

The protocol was immunoSEQ multiplex PCR, while the TCRdb copy is restricted to in-frame clones and leaves out a portion. The sample has 1.5 million to 1.9 million clones, 98% seen once. Recent vaccinations or acute infections were absent in the healthy HIV-negative adult donors. Caucasian adults living in Nashville, Tennessee, provided all samples. Negatively enriched CD4+ T cells were divided by CD45RA into naive and memory. The V and J ends lost 3 bases and 4 bases, in that order; junction bases with no gene match: 10. CDR1 KGHSH and CDR2 LQKENI come from the germline V gene. The CDR3 sequence is 17 residues long. In regard to this clone: Its antigen is currently unknown.

The sequenced material came from naive CD4+ T cells sorted from blood. Subset denoted: CD45RA+ positively selected. The V gene is TRBV18, the J gene TRBJ2-3, with 10 bases that match TRBD2. The origin of this receptor is a man in his thirties or forties in good health. Here the CDR3 DNA reads TGTGCCAGCTCACCCCGAACTAGCGGGATTCACTCAGATACGCAGTATTTT. It codes for CASSPRTSGIHSDTQYF.